This TCR beta chain derives from a study of T cells after yellow fever vaccination. TCRdb reanalysed the 5' RACE reads using MiXCR and keeps one entry per CDR3 protein. The sample has more than 95,000 distinct CDR3 sequences, about 8.8% seen once. This clonotype has a handful of counts. Germline V CDR1 and CDR2: SGHRS, YFSETQ. Trimming shortened V by 0 bases and J by 4 bases, and 17 bases separated the two germline ends. The CDR3 sequence is 16 residues long. The chain combines TRBV5-1 with TRBJ2-7; no firm D call. Specimen: CD8+ T cells sorted from PBMCs, collected on the day of the yellow fever booster vaccination. This TCR came from a man younger than 30 who received the YFV17D yellow fever vaccine. The CDR3 nucleotides are TGCGCCAGCAGCTTGGACCCCCGAGGTGATGGGTACGAGCAGTACTTC. As protein: CASSLDPRGDGYEQYF. Based on the CDR3 plus reference TRBV5-1 and TRBJ2-7, the full variable domain is KAGVTQTPRYLIKTRGQQVTLSCSPISGHRSVSWYQQTPGQGLQFLFEYFSETQRNKGNFPGRFSGRQFSNSRSEMNVSTLELGDSALYLCASSLDPRGDGYEQYFGPGTRLTVT.